Listed below are T cell receptor beta chains from one sample, sequenced in a study of neoadjuvant anti-PD-1 for oral cavity cancer. The protocol was immunoSEQ multiplex PCR, while the TCRdb copy is restricted to in-frame clones and leaves out a portion. The sample has fewer than 15,000 clones, around 74% seen once. Source: PBMCs, taken after nivolumab (anti-PD-1) treatment. The receptors shown here come from a person between 40 and 85 years old with oral cavity squamous cell carcinoma. Both conserved end residues are part of each CDR3. The D gene is left open where the match is weak. The size entry is marked missing in some rows and otherwise reads once, few, many or a size class.

cdr3_aa cdr3_nt j_call v_call clone_size d_call
CASSWGTSGRGTYEQYF TGTGCCAGCAGCTGGGGGACTAGCGGGAGAGGCACCTACGAGCAGTACTTC TRBJ2-7 TRBV5-4 once TRBD2
CASSFWGNTEAFF TGTGCCAGCAGCTTTTGGGGGAACACTGAAGCTTTCTTT TRBJ1-1 TRBV11-2 . .
CASSPDRVNEQFF TGTGCCAGCAGTCCCGACAGGGTAAATGAGCAGTTCTTC TRBJ2-1 TRBV2 . TRBD1
CASSITNRQGAHQPQHF TGTGCCAGTAGTATTACCAACCGACAGGGGGCACACCAGCCCCAGCATTTT TRBJ1-5 TRBV19 . TRBD1
CASSGTFTSYEQYF TGTGCCAGCAGTGGGACTTTTACCTCCTACGAGCAGTACTTC TRBJ2-7 TRBV6-5 . .
CASTGGGDYEQYF TGTGCCAGCACGGGGGGAGGGGACTACGAGCAGTACTTC TRBJ2-7 TRBV2 once TRBD2
CASNRWTGLNQPQHF TGTGCCAGCAACCGATGGACAGGCCTCAATCAGCCCCAGCATTTT TRBJ1-5 TRBV6-6 . TRBD1
CASTTDRGGYGYTF TGTGCCAGCACGACAGACAGGGGTGGCTATGGCTACACCTTC TRBJ1-2 TRBV6-1 . TRBD1
CASRSGTGDYEQYF TGCGCCAGCCGGTCCGGGACAGGGGACTACGAGCAGTACTTC TRBJ2-7 TRBV5-1 . TRBD1
CAISPADNTEAFF TGTGCCATCAGTCCAGCCGACAACACTGAAGCTTTCTTT TRBJ1-1 TRBV10-3 . .
CAISGVGYNEQFF TGTGCCATCAGTGGGGTCGGTTACAATGAGCAGTTCTTC TRBJ2-1 TRBV10-3 . .
CASGRASGSWYNEQFF TGTGCCAGCGGAAGGGCTAGCGGGAGTTGGTACAATGAGCAGTTCTTC TRBJ2-1 TRBV2 once TRBD2
CASRPGQGTDTQYF TGTGCCAGCAGGCCGGGACAGGGCACAGATACGCAGTATTTT TRBJ2-3 TRBV6-1 . TRBD1
CASRANRAGIFTEAFF TGTGCCAGCAGAGCGAACAGGGCAGGGATATTCACTGAAGCTTTCTTT TRBJ1-1 TRBV27 few .
CASSPGRKDEQFF TGTGCCAGCTCACCAGGGAGGAAAGATGAGCAGTTCTTC TRBJ2-1 TRBV18 . .
CASSVLQPGGTGELFF TGTGCCAGCAGCGTCTTGCAACCTGGGGGAACCGGGGAGCTGTTTTTT TRBJ2-2 TRBV9 . .
CATHGGGNSGANVLTF TGCGCCACCCACGGGGGCGGGAACTCTGGGGCCAACGTCCTGACTTTC TRBJ2-6 TRBV10-2 . .
CASSLTSGTEQFF TGTGCCAGCAGCTTAACTAGCGGGACTGAGCAGTTCTTC TRBJ2-1 TRBV11-3 . TRBD2
CATSRGGVDRVSYEQYF TGTGCCACCAGCAGAGGTGGAGTGGACAGGGTAAGCTACGAGCAGTACTTC TRBJ2-7 TRBV15 . TRBD1
CASSTPWASGSYDTQYF TGTGCCAGTAGCACTCCTTGGGCTAGCGGGAGTTATGATACGCAGTATTTT TRBJ2-3 TRBV19 . TRBD2
CASGFGGGGSEAFF TGTGCCAGCGGATTTGGGGGGGGTGGCTCTGAAGCTTTCTTT TRBJ1-1 TRBV25-1 . .
CASSGTVYNSPLHF TGTGCCAGCAGCGGGACAGTCTATAATTCACCCCTCCACTTT TRBJ1-6 TRBV11-2 . TRBD1
CASSELGLRNTIYF TGTGCCAGCAGTGAATTGGGACTCCGAAACACCATATATTTT TRBJ1-3 TRBV6-1 . .
CASSFFASGNTEAFF TGTGCCAGCAGTTTTTTCGCCAGTGGCAACACTGAAGCTTTCTTT TRBJ1-1 TRBV28 . .
CASSAGGHTDTQYF TGTGCCAGCAGTGCGGGAGGGCACACAGATACGCAGTATTTT TRBJ2-3 TRBV6-4 . TRBD2
CASSLALLAGDNSPLHF TGCGCCAGCAGCTTGGCCCTGCTAGCAGGGGATAATTCACCCCTCCACTTT TRBJ1-6 TRBV5-1 . .
CAWSANSGVDQPQHF TGTGCCTGGAGTGCAAATTCAGGGGTGGATCAGCCCCAGCATTTT TRBJ1-5 TRBV30 few .
CASSIAHVAYNEQFF TGTGCCAGTAGTATAGCGCATGTGGCCTACAATGAGCAGTTCTTC TRBJ2-1 TRBV19 . .
CASSRQGDGTSEAFF TGTGCCAGCAGCCGACAGGGGGATGGAACATCTGAAGCTTTCTTT TRBJ1-1 TRBV13 . TRBD1
CASSKVFQNTGELFF TGTGCCAGCAGCAAAGTCTTCCAGAACACCGGGGAGCTGTTTTTT TRBJ2-2 TRBV21-1 . .
CASSSGGRVAFF TGTGCCAGCAGTTCAGGGGGGCGCGTGGCTTTCTTT TRBJ1-1 TRBV27 . TRBD1
CASNSGSADTQYF TGCGCCAGCAATAGCGGGAGTGCAGATACGCAGTATTTT TRBJ2-3 TRBV5-1 . TRBD2
CASSSAWENTEAFF TGTGCCAGCAGCTCCGCTTGGGAGAACACTGAAGCTTTCTTT TRBJ1-1 TRBV7-6 . .
CASSLERGETQYF TGTGCCAGCAGCTTGGAGAGAGGGGAGACCCAGTACTTC TRBJ2-5 TRBV5-4 once .
CASSYRDRATEAFF TGTGCCAGCAGCTACCGGGACAGGGCCACTGAAGCTTTCTTT TRBJ1-1 TRBV5-6 . TRBD1
CASGEGLRNEQFF TGTGCCAGTGGGGAGGGCCTGAGAAATGAGCAGTTCTTC TRBJ2-1 TRBV6-5 . TRBD2
CASSYLSVSTGELFF TGTGCCAGCAGTTACCTTAGCGTCAGTACCGGGGAGCTGTTTTTT TRBJ2-2 TRBV6-5 . .
CASTTETTEAFF TGTGCCAGTACCACAGAGACCACTGAAGCTTTCTTT TRBJ1-1 TRBV19 few .
CASSSARQGPTDTQYF TGTGCCAGCAGCTCCGCCCGACAGGGACCCACAGATACGCAGTATTTT TRBJ2-3 TRBV11-3 few TRBD1
CASSQDQPLLPNEQFF TGCGCCAGCAGCCAAGATCAGCCCTTGCTCCCCAATGAGCAGTTCTTC TRBJ2-1 TRBV4-1 . .
CASSSPGEMTIYGYTF TGTGCCAGCAGTTCCCCAGGGGAAATGACCATCTATGGCTACACCTTC TRBJ1-2 TRBV6-5 . .
CACLGGLNQPQHF TGTGCCTGTCTAGGGGGCCTCAATCAGCCCCAGCATTTT TRBJ1-5 TRBV19 few TRBD1
CASSPGVPYGYTF TGTGCCAGCAGCCCAGGGGTCCCCTATGGCTACACCTTC TRBJ1-2 TRBV6-5 few .
CASSFLSSVHNEQFF TGTGCCAGCAGCTTTCTCTCTAGCGTGCACAATGAGCAGTTCTTC TRBJ2-1 TRBV7-2 . .
CAWSYGNEQFF TGTGCCTGGAGCTACGGCAATGAGCAGTTCTTC TRBJ2-1 TRBV30 . .
CASRSSGEQFF TGTGCCAGCAGGTCCTCGGGTGAGCAGTTCTTC TRBJ2-1 TRBV27 . .